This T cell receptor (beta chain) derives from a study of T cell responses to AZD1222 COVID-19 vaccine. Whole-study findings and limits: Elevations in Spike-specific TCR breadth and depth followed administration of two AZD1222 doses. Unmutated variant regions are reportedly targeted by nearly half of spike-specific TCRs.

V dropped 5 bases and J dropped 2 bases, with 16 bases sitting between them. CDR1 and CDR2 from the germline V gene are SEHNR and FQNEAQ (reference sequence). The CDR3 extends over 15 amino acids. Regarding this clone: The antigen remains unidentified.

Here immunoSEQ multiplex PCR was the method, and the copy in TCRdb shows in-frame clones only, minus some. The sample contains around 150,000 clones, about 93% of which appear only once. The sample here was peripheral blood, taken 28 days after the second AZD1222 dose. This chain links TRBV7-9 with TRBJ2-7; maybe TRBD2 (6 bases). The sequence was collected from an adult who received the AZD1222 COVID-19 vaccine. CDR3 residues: CASSPWVAATYEQYF. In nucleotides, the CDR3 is TGTGCCAGCAGCCCTTGGGTAGCGGCTACCTACGAGCAGTACTTC.